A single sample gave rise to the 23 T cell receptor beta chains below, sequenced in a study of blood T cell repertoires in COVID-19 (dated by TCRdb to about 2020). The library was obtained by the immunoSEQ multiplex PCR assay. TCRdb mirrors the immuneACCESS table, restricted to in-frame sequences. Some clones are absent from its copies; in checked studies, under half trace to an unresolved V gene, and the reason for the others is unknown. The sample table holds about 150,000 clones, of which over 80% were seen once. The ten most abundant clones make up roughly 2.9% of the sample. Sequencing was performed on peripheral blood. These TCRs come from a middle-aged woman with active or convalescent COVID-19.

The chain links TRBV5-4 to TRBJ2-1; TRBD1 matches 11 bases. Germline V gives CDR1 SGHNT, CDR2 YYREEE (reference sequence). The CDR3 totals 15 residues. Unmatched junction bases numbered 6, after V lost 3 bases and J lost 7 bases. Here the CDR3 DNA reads TGTGCCAGCAGCTCAGGACAGGGGGCCTCAAATGAGCAGTTCTTC. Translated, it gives CASSSGQGASNEQFF.

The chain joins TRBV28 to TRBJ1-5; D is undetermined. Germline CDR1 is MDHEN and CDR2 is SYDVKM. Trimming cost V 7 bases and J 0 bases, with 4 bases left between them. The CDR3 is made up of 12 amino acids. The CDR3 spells CASKASNQPQHF. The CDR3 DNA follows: TGTGCCAGCAAAGCTAGCAATCAGCCCCAGCATTTT.

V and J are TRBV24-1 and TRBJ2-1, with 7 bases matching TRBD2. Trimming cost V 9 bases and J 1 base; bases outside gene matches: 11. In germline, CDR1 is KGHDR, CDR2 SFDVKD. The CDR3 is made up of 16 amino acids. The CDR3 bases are TGTGCCACCCAGGTAGGGGAGGGCATGTCCTACAATGAGCAGTTCTTC. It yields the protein CATQVGEGMSYNEQFF.

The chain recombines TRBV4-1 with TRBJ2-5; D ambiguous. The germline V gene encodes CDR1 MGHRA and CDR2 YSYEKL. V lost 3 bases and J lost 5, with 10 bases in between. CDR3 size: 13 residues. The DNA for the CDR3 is TGCGCCAGCAGCCATGAGAGCCGGGAGACCCAGTACTTC. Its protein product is CASSHESRETQYF.

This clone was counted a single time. CDR3 region: CASSTGQAKETQYF. CDR3 DNA: TGTGCCAGCAGCACGGGACAGGCCAAAGAGACCCAGTACTTC. The chain joins TRBV7-9 to TRBJ2-5; 8 positions match TRBD1. J lost 3 bases, V lost 5 bases, and 5 bases had no gene match. The CDR3 totals 14 residues. Germline assignment: CDR1 SEHNR and CDR2 FQNEAQ (reference sequence).

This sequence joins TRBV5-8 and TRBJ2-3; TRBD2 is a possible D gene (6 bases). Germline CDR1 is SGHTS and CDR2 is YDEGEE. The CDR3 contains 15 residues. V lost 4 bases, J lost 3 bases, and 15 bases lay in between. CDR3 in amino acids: CASSRPGVETDTQYF. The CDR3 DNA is TGTGCCAGCAGCCGCCCGGGGGTAGAGACAGATACGCAGTATTTT.

CDR3 residues: CSGRRGEKLFF. CDR3 nucleotide sequence: TGCAGCGGACGAAGGGGGGAAAAACTGTTTTTT. The chain couples TRBV29-1 to TRBJ1-4, with D perhaps TRBD1 (6 bases). V was pared by 7 bases and J by 8 bases, with 11 bases between. The CDR3 is made up of 11 amino acids. Germline V gene data show CDR1 as SQVTM and CDR2 as ANQGSEA. Full variable domain (missing parts from reference TRBV29-1 and TRBJ1-4): SAVISQKPSRDICQRGTSLTIQCQVDSQVTMMFWYRQQPGQSLTLIATANQGSEATYESGFVIDKFPISRPNLTFSTLTVSNMSPEDSSIYLCSGRRGEKLFFGSGTQLSVL.

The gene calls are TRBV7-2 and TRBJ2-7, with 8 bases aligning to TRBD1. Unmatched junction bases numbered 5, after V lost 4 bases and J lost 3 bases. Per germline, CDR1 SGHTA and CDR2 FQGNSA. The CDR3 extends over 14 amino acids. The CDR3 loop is CASSSQGAVYEQYF. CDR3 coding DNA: TGTGCCAGCAGCTCCCAGGGGGCCGTCTACGAGCAGTACTTC.

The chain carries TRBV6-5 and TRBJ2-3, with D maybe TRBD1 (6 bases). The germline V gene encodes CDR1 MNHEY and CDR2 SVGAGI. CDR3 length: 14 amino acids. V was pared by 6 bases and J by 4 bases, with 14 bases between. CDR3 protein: CASRTTGGPDTQYF. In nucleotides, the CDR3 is TGTGCCAGCAGGACTACTGGGGGCCCAGATACGCAGTATTTT.

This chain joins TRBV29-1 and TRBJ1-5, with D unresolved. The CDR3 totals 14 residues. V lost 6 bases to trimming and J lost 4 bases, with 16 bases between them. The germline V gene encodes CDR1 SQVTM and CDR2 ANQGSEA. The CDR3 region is CSVREADPNQPQHF. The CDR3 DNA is TGCAGCGTGCGTGAGGCAGACCCTAATCAGCCCCAGCATTTT.

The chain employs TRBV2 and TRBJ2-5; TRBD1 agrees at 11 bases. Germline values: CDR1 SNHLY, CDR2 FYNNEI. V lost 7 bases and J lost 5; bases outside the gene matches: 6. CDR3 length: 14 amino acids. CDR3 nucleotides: TGTGCCAGCACCGTGGGACAGGGGGGGGAGACCCAGTACTTC. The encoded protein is CASTVGQGGETQYF.

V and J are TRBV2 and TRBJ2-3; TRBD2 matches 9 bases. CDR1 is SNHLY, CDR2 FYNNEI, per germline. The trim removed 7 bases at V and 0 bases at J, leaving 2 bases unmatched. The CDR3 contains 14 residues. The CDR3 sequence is CASIAGGSTDTQYF. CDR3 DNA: TGTGCCAGCATCGCGGGGGGGAGCACAGATACGCAGTATTTT.

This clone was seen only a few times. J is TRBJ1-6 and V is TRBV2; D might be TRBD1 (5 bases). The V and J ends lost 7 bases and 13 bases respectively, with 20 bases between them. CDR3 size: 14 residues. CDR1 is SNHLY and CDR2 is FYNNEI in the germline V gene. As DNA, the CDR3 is TGTGCCAGCACGGCCGGGACTGGAAACCTCCCCCTCCACTTT. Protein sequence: CASTAGTGNLPLHF.

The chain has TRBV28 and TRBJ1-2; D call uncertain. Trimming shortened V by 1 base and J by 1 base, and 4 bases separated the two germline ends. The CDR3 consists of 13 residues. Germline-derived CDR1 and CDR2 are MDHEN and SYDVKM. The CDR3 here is CASSLSYNYGYTF. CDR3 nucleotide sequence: TGTGCCAGCAGTTTATCCTATAACTATGGCTACACCTTC.

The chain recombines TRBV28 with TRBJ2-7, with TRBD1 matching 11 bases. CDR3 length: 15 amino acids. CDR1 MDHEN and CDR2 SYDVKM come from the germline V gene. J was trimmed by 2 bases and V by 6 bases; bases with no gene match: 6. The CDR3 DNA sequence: TGTGCCAGCAGGATTGGACAGGGGGCTCCCTACGAGCAGTACTTC. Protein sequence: CASRIGQGAPYEQYF. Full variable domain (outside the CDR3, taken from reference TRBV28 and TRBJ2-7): DVKVTQSSRYLVKRTGEKVFLECVQDMDHENMFWYRQDPGLGLRLIYFSYDVKMKEKGDIPEGYSVSREKKERFSLILESASTNQTSMYLCASRIGQGAPYEQYFGPGTRLTVT.

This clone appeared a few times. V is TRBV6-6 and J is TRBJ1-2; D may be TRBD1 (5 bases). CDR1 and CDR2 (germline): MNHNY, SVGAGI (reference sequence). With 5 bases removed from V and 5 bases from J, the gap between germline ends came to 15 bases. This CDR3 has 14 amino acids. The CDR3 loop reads CASSHGGERYGYTF. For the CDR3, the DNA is TGTGCCAGCAGTCACGGGGGGGAAAGATATGGCTACACCTTC.

The CDR3 reads CAISDMAADNSYNEQFF. The CDR3, as DNA: TGTGCCATCAGTGATATGGCAGCGGATAACTCCTACAATGAGCAGTTCTTC. V and J are TRBV10-3 and TRBJ2-1, with D possibly matching TRBD2 (5 bases). The V gene lost 3 bases and the J gene lost 0 bases, with 15 bases spanning the gap. This CDR3 comprises 17 residues. Germline V CDR1 and CDR2: ENHRY, SYGVKD.

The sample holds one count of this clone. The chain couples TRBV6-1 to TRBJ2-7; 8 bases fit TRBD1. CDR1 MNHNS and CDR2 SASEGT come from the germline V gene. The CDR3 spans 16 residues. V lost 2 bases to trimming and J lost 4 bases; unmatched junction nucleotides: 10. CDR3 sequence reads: CASSEWGAGGGYEQYF. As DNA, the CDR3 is TGTGCCAGCAGTGAATGGGGCGCAGGGGGCGGGTACGAGCAGTACTTC.

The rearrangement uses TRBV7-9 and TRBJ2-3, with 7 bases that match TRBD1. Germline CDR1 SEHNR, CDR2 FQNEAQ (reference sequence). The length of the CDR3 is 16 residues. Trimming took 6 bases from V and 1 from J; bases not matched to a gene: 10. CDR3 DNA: TGTGCCAGCAGACGCAGTAACAGGGGACGCACAGATACGCAGTATTTT. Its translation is CASRRSNRGRTDTQYF.

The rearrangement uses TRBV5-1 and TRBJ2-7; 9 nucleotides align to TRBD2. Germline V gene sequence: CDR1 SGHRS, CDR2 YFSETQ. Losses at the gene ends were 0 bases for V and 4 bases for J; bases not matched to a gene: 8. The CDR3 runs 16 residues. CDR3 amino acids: CASSLGPGREGYEQYF. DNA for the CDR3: TGCGCCAGCAGCTTGGGGCCGGGGCGGGAGGGTTACGAGCAGTACTTC.

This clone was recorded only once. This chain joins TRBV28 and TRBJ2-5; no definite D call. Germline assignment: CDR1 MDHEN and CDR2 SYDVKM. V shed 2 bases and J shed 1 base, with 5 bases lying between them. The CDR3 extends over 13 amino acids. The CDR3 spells CASSLAIQETQYF. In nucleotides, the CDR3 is TGTGCCAGCAGTTTAGCTATCCAAGAGACCCAGTACTTC.

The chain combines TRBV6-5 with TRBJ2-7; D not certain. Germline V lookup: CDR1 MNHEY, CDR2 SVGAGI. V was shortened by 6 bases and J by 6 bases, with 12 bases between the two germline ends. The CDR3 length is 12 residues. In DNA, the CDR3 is TGTGCCAGCAGATCGGGTTCCCGCGAGCAGTACTTC. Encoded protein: CASRSGSREQYF.

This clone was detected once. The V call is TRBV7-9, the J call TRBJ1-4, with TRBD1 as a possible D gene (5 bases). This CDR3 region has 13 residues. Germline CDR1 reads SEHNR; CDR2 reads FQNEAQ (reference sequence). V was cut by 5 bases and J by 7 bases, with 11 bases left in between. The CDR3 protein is CASSRGNGEKLFF. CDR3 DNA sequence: TGTGCCAGCAGCCGGGGGAACGGTGAAAAACTGTTTTTT.